Sequencing of this T cell receptor (beta chain) was carried out in a study of cytomegalovirus exposure and HLA in healthy donors. The PCR used 60 Vbeta and 13 Jbeta primers. Some clones are missing from TCRdb's copy, which holds only in-frame ones; the method was immunoSEQ multiplex PCR. This table holds fewer than 200,000 clones, roughly 84% found once. Study-level results: Available immune exposure information covered CMV serostatus only.

V was cut by 4 bases and J by 3 bases, with 22 bases left in between. The CDR3 loop spans 17 amino acids. Germline V gene lookup returns CDR1 SGHTA and CDR2 FQGTGA. This clone was observed a few times. The target antigen is unknown. This sequence was found in a male donor in good health and CMV-seronegative. The chain has TRBV7-3 and TRBJ2-7, with a possible D match to TRBD2 (5 bases). The sequenced sample was PBMCs. The CDR3: CASSSQPLGSGFYEQYF. For the CDR3, the DNA is TGTGCCAGCAGCTCCCAACCACTAGGGTCAGGTTTCTACGAGCAGTACTTC.